The 28 T cell receptor beta chains listed next were all sequenced from one sample in a study of blood T cell repertoires in COVID-19 (dated by TCRdb to about 2020). Libraries were constructed by the immunoSEQ multiplex PCR assay. TCRdb took this table from immuneACCESS and kept in-frame rearrangements with V and J called. Such tables lack part of the clones; where checked against another copy, unresolved V genes explain under half of the gap, and the rest is unexplained. Within this sample are about 250,000 clones, with more than 65% of them counted one time only. The ten top clones hold about 8% of the sample. Sequencing was performed on peripheral blood. The receptors stem from a woman aged 80 or older with acute or convalescent COVID-19.

This sequence joins TRBV7-7 and TRBJ2-5; 10 positions match TRBD1. V shed 3 bases and J 3 bases; nucleotides not matched to a gene: 7. CDR3 length equals 16 residues. The germline V gene encodes CDR1 SSHAT and CDR2 FNYEAQ (reference sequence). DNA for the CDR3: TGTGCCAGCAGCTTCTCCGCCGGGACAGGGGAAGAGACCCAGTACTTC. The encoded protein is CASSFSAGTGEETQYF.

The rearrangement links TRBV27 to TRBJ2-7, with D perhaps matching TRBD1 (6 bases). There are 13 residues in the CDR3. Per the germline V gene, CDR1 is MNHEY and CDR2 is SMNVEV (reference sequence). V shed 8 bases and J shed 4 bases, with 15 bases lying between them. Written as DNA, the CDR3 is TGTGCCAGCGGGACACCCACGTTTTACGAGCAGTACTTC. Protein: CASGTPTFYEQYF.

The genes are TRBV11-2 and TRBJ2-2, with 8 bases that match TRBD1. CDR3 length equals 17 residues. J lost 0 bases, V lost 2 bases, and 5 bases had no gene match. Germline V gene data show CDR1 as SGHAT and CDR2 as FQNNGV. The CDR3 coding sequence is TGTGCCAGCAGCTTAACGCCAGGGGGCCCGAACACCGGGGAGCTGTTTTTT. This sequence encodes CASSLTPGGPNTGELFF.

This chain joins TRBV23-1 and TRBJ1-1; 10 nucleotides align to TRBD1. TRBV23-1 has ORF status, its function being uncertain. This CDR3 has 14 residues. J was trimmed by 2 bases and V by 6 bases; bases with no gene match: 3. The CDR3 region has the DNA TGCGCCAGCAGCTGGGACAGGGGAAACACTGAAGCTTTCTTT. As protein: CASSWDRGNTEAFF.

CDR3 sequence (DNA): TGTGCCAGCAGTATTCTAGCGGGTGCAGATACGCAGTATTTT. Translation: CASSILAGADTQYF. The chain combines TRBV28 with TRBJ2-3, with 8 bases aligning to TRBD2. The ends lost 5 bases at V and 4 bases at J; junction bases unmatched: 5. CDR3 length: 14 amino acids. The V gene's germline CDR1 is MDHEN and CDR2 SYDVKM.

The chain couples TRBV2 to TRBJ2-5; D perhaps matches TRBD2 (6 bases). CDR1 and CDR2 from the germline V gene are SNHLY and FYNNEI. This CDR3 is built from 15 residues. Between the trimmed V and J ends, which lost 4 bases and 4 bases, there was a span of 16 bases. The CDR3: CASSAARVGGETQYF. The CDR3 DNA is TGTGCCAGCAGTGCGGCCAGGGTGGGGGGAGAGACCCAGTACTTC.

This clone was seen a few times. The genes are TRBV11-3 and TRBJ2-3; a weak D match, TRBD2 (5 bases). Trimming took 1 base from V and 6 from J, leaving 14 bases between them. Looked up from germline, CDR1 is SGHNT and CDR2 is YENEEA. CDR3 length: 15 residues. The CDR3 is CASSLGASTMDTQYF. The CDR3, as DNA: TGTGCCAGCAGCTTAGGAGCGTCGACTATGGATACGCAGTATTTT. Looking up the rest from reference TRBV11-3 and TRBJ2-3 gives the full variable domain: EAGVVQSPRYKIIEKKQPVAFWCNPISGHNTLYWYLQNLGQGPELLIRYENEEAVDDSQLPKDRFSAERLKGVDSTLKIQPAELGDSAVYLCASSLGASTMDTQYFGPGTRLTVL.

This chain connects TRBV12-2 to TRBJ1-6. TRBV12-2 is marked as a pseudogene. The CDR3 consists of 16 residues. The CDR3 DNA is TGTGCAAGCTTCCGACTCCCCAGACCTTTTAATTCACCCCTCCACTTT. Translating gives CASFRLPRPFNSPLHF.

The J gene is TRBJ1-5, the V gene TRBV6-5, with D possibly matching TRBD1 (6 bases). The CDR3 is 13 residues long. Trimming took off 6 bases at V and 8 bases at J, with 14 bases between the two ends. The germline V gene has CDR1 MNHEY and CDR2 SVGAGI. Written as DNA, the CDR3 is TGTGCCAGCAGCCCAAATGGGGGCGAGCCCCAGCATTTT. Translating it yields CASSPNGGEPQHF.

V gene TRBV12-5 combines with J gene TRBJ2-7; TRBD1 is a possible D gene (5 bases). The germline gives CDR1 LGHNT, CDR2 FRNRAP. This CDR3 is 13 amino acids long. V gave up 6 bases and J gave up 2 bases, with 11 bases separating them. In DNA form, the CDR3 reads TGTGCTAGTGGCACAGGATCGGCCTACGAGCAGTACTTC. Its translation: CASGTGSAYEQYF.

The V call is TRBV27, the J call TRBJ1-4; 11 bases fit TRBD1. The length of the CDR3 is 19 residues. The V gene's germline CDR1 is MNHEY and CDR2 SMNVEV (reference sequence). Trimming cost V 5 bases and J 3 bases; bases outside gene matches: 14. The DNA for the CDR3 is TGTGCCAGCAGTCCTCGGACAGGGGGCGCAGAATTGGCTAATGAAAAACTGTTTTTT. Protein sequence: CASSPRTGGAELANEKLFF.

This chain links TRBV18 with TRBJ2-5; D may be TRBD1 (5 bases). The CDR3 is made up of 14 amino acids. The V gene's germline CDR1 is KGHSH and CDR2 LQKENI. The V end lost 3 bases, the J end lost 2 bases, and 10 bases lay between the germline ends. The CDR3, as DNA: TGTGCCAGCTCACCGGGGCTTGTTCAAGAGACCCAGTACTTC. This codes for CASSPGLVQETQYF.

The J gene is TRBJ2-7, the V gene TRBV2; TRBD2 is a possible D gene (5 bases). Germline lookup yields CDR1 SNHLY and CDR2 FYNNEI. The CDR3 consists of 15 residues. The V gene lost 7 bases and the J gene lost 1 base, with 17 bases spanning the gap. Here the CDR3 reads CASTLSGIGSYEQYF. CDR3 nucleotides: TGTGCCAGCACCTTATCGGGGATAGGATCCTACGAGCAGTACTTC.

DNA for the CDR3: TGTGCCAGCAGCCGGGGGAGCACAGATACGCAGTATTTT. Its translation is CASSRGSTDTQYF. This rearrangement joins TRBV6-6 to TRBJ2-3, with a tentative D call TRBD2 (6 bases). Germline CDR1 is MNHNY and CDR2 is SVGAGI (reference sequence). This CDR3 spans 13 amino acids. With 6 bases removed from V and 0 bases from J, the gap between germline ends came to 7 bases.

The chain is built from TRBV7-9 and TRBJ2-7; 14 bases align to TRBD2. CDR1 is SEHNR and CDR2 is FQNEAQ in the germline V gene (reference sequence). The CDR3 extends over 17 amino acids. J lost 3 bases, V lost 5 bases, and 9 bases had no gene match. The CDR3 DNA is TGTGCCAGCAGCCCACCACCTGGGACTAGCGGGAGCTACGAGCAGTACTTC. Translated, it gives CASSPPPGTSGSYEQYF.

This clone was seen a single time. This rearrangement joins TRBV7-9 to TRBJ2-2, with 8 bases matching TRBD1. Germline CDR1 reads SEHNR; CDR2 reads FQNEAQ (reference sequence). V was clipped by 4 bases and J by 0 bases; unmatched bases: 4. This CDR3 has 16 residues. The CDR3 DNA sequence: TGTGCCAGCAGCTCGAGACAGGGGACGAACACCGGGGAGCTGTTTTTT. Protein product: CASSSRQGTNTGELFF.

The V gene is TRBV7-8, the J gene TRBJ2-7; TRBD2 is a possible D gene (5 bases). V was shortened by 1 base and J by 0 bases, with 25 bases between the two germline ends. The CDR3 runs 20 residues. Germline V gene data show CDR1 as SGHVS and CDR2 as FQNEAQ. The CDR3 DNA is TGTGCCAGCAGCTTAGTTTCCACCTACAGCGTCGGTACTAGCTCCTACGAGCAGTACTTC. Translation gives CASSLVSTYSVGTSSYEQYF.

V usage is TRBV7-9 and J usage is TRBJ1-1; unclear D gene. V was cut by 5 bases and J by 1 base, with 11 bases left in between. CDR1 and CDR2 (germline): SEHNR, FQNEAQ (reference sequence). The CDR3 totals 14 residues. The CDR3 loop is CASSRGNPNTEAFF. The DNA for the CDR3 is TGTGCCAGCAGCCGAGGGAACCCGAACACTGAAGCTTTCTTT.

V and J are TRBV5-4 and TRBJ2-7, with 12 bases that match TRBD2. Germline CDR1 reads SGHNT; CDR2 reads YYREEE (reference sequence). CDR3 length: 14 amino acids. Trimming cost V 4 bases and J 6 bases; bases outside gene matches: 5. The CDR3 nucleotides are TGTGCCAGCAGCCCGACTAGCGGGGGACCCGAGCAGTACTTC. This sequence encodes CASSPTSGGPEQYF.

The chain links TRBV4-2 to TRBJ1-2; weak D call: TRBD1 (6 bases). CDR3 length: 16 amino acids. Trimming stripped 2 bases from V and 3 bases from J, with 16 bases between. Germline V CDR1 and CDR2: LGHNA, YNFKEQ. Here the CDR3 reads CASSQPGQLPYYGYTF. The CDR3 DNA follows: TGTGCCAGCAGCCAACCCGGACAGCTCCCTTACTATGGCTACACCTTC.

This chain links TRBV7-9 with TRBJ2-5; D is ambiguous. This CDR3 has 12 residues. Trimming removed 2 bases from V and 5 bases from J, with 6 bases in between. Germline V gives CDR1 SEHNR, CDR2 FQNEAQ (reference sequence). The CDR3: CASSLSRETQYF. The CDR3 nucleotides are TGTGCCAGCAGCTTAAGTCGGGAGACCCAGTACTTC.

This clone has only one observation. The V call is TRBV19, the J call TRBJ2-7, with D possibly matching TRBD1 (6 bases). Between the trimmed V and J ends, which lost 4 bases and 0 bases, there was a span of 16 bases. Germline V gene sequence: CDR1 LNHDA, CDR2 SQIVND (reference sequence). The CDR3 is made up of 16 amino acids. The CDR3 reads CASSSNIGQISYEQYF. The CDR3, as DNA: TGTGCCAGTAGTAGTAATATCGGACAGATCTCCTACGAGCAGTACTTC. The entire variable domain, with the rest obtained from reference TRBV19 and TRBJ2-7, is as follows: DGGITQSPKYLFRKEGQNVTLSCEQNLNHDAMYWYRQDPGQGLRLIYYSQIVNDFQKGDIAEGYSVSREKKESFPLTVTSAQKNPTAFYLCASSSNIGQISYEQYFGPGTRLTVT.

The chain is built from TRBV5-1 and TRBJ2-2; 12 bases align to TRBD2. CDR1 is SGHRS and CDR2 is YFSETQ in the germline V gene. V lost 3 bases, J lost 3 bases, and 15 bases stayed unmatched. CDR3 size: 20 residues. In nucleotides, the CDR3 is TGCGCCAGCAGCTCGCTGGGTGTGCTAGCGGGAGGGCCCGACACCGGGGAGCTGTTTTTT. It is translated as CASSSLGVLAGGPDTGELFF.

The chain carries TRBV3-1 (or the pseudogene TRBV3-2) and TRBJ2-2; 14 bases match TRBD2. CDR3 size: 16 residues. The germline CDR1 and CDR2 sequences are LGHDT and YNNKEL (reference sequence). V was pared by 4 bases and J by 6 bases, with 4 bases of the junction left unmatched. The CDR3 sequence is CASSLGTSGSAGELFF. The CDR3 nucleotides read TGTGCCAGCAGCCTCGGGACTAGCGGGAGTGCCGGGGAGCTGTTTTTT.

The chain carries TRBV19 and TRBJ1-5; no clear D gene. The V gene lost 5 bases and the J gene lost 2 bases, with 4 bases spanning the gap. This CDR3 region has 12 residues. CDR1 is LNHDA, CDR2 SQIVND, per germline (reference sequence). CDR3 in amino acids: CASSEGNQPQHF. Written as DNA, the CDR3 is TGTGCCAGTAGTGAGGGCAATCAGCCCCAGCATTTT.

The chain joins TRBV6-1 to TRBJ2-3; D unclear. The V gene lost 1 base and the J gene lost 9 bases, with 8 bases spanning the gap. Germline V gives CDR1 MNHNS, CDR2 SASEGT. CDR3 length: 12 residues. DNA of the CDR3: TGTGCCAGCAGTGAAGAGAGCACCACGCAGTATTTT. The encoded protein is CASSEESTTQYF.

Written as DNA, the CDR3 is TGTGCCAGCACCCAGAGGACAAGTAATAATTCACCCCTCCACTTT. This sequence encodes CASTQRTSNNSPLHF. J is TRBJ1-6 and V is TRBV2; tentative D call: TRBD1 (5 bases). This CDR3 region has 15 residues. Per the germline V gene, CDR1 is SNHLY and CDR2 is FYNNEI. Trimming shortened V by 7 bases and J by 5 bases, and 15 bases separated the two germline ends.

The chain employs TRBV7-2 and TRBJ1-6; no definite D call. This CDR3 is built from 12 residues. The germline V gene has CDR1 SGHTA and CDR2 FQGNSA. V was clipped by 1 base and J by 10 bases, with 5 bases between them. The CDR3 reads CASSLVVSPLHF. The CDR3 DNA sequence: TGTGCCAGCAGCTTAGTCGTCTCACCCCTCCACTTT.